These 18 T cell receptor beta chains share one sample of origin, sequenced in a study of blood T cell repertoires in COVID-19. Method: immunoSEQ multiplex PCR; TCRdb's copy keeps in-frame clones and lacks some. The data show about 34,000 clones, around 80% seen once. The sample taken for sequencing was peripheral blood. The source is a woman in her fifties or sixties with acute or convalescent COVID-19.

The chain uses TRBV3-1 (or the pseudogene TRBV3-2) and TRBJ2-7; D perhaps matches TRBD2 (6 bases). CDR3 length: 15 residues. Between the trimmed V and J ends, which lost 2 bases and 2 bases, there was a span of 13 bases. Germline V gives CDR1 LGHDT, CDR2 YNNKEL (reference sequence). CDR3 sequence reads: CASSQFHGSTYEQYF. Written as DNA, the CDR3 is TGTGCCAGCAGCCAATTTCACGGGAGTACCTACGAGCAGTACTTC.

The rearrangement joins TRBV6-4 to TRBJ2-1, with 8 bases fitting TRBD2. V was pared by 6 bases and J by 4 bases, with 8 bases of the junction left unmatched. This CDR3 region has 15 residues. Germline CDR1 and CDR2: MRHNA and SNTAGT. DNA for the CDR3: TGTGCCAGCAGCGGGGGGGCAGACGGATACAATGAGCAGTTCTTC. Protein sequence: CASSGGADGYNEQFF.

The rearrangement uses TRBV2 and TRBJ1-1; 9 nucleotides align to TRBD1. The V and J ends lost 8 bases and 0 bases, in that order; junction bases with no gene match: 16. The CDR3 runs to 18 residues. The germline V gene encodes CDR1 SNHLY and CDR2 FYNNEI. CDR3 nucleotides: TGTGCCAGCCCGGCCGGGACAGGGTACTCAGGCATGAACACTGAAGCTTTCTTT. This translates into CASPAGTGYSGMNTEAFF.

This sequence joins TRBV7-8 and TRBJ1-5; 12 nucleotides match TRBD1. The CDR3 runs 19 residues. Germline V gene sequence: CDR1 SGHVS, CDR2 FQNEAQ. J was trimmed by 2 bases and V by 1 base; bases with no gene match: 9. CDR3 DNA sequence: TGTGCCAGCAGCTTAGTTGCGGGACAGGGGGCGATTGGCAATCAGCCCCAGCATTTT. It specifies CASSLVAGQGAIGNQPQHF.

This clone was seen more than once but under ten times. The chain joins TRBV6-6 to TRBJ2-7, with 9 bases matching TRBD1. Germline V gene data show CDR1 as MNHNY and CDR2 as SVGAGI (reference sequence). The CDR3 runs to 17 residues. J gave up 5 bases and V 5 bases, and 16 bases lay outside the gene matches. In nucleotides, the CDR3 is TGTGCCAGCAGTCTCCGGGACAGGGTTTCCCCCGAACACGAGCAGTACTTC. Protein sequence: CASSLRDRVSPEHEQYF.

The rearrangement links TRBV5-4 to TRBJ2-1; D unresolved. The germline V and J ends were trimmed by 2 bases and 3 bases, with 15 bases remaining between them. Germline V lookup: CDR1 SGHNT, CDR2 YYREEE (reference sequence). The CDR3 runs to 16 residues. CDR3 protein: CASSFIGPRLYNEQFF. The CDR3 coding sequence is TGTGCCAGCAGCTTTATAGGTCCGAGGCTCTACAATGAGCAGTTCTTC. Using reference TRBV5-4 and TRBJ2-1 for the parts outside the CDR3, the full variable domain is ETGVTQSPTHLIKTRGQQVTLRCSSQSGHNTVSWYQQALGQGPQFIFQYYREEENGRGNFPPRFSGLQFPNYSSELNVNALELDDSALYLCASSFIGPRLYNEQFFGPGTRLTVL.

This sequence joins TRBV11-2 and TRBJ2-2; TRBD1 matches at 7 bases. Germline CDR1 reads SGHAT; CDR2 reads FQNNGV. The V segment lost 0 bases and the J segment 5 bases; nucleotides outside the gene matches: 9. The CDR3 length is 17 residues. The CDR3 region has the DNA TGTGCCAGCAGCTTAGACGGCCAGGGGGTAGGAACCGGGGAGCTGTTTTTT. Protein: CASSLDGQGVGTGELFF.

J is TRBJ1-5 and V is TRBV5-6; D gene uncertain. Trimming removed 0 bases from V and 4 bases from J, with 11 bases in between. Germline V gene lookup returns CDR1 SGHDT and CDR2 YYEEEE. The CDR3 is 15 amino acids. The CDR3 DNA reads TGTGCCAGCAGCTTGGTCCCTGGTAGTAATCAGCCCCAGCATTTT. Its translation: CASSLVPGSNQPQHF.

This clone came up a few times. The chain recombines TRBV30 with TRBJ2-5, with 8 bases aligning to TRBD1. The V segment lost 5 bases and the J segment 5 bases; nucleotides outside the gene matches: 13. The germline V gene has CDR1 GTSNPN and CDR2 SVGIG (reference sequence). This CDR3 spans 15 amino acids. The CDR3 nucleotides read TGTGCCTGGGGGACCGGGACAGGCCCTGGGGAGACCCAGTACTTC. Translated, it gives CAWGTGTGPGETQYF.

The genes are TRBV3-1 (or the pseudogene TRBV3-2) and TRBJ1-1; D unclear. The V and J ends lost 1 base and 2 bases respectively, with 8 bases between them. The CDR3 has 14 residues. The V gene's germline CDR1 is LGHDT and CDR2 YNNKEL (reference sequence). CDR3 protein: CASSQASVNTEAFF. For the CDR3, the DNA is TGTGCCAGCAGCCAAGCCAGCGTAAACACTGAAGCTTTCTTT.

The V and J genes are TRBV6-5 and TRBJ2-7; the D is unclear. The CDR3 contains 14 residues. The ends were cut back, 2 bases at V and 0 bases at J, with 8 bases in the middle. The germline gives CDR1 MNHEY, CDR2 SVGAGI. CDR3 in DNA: TGTGCCAGCAGTTACGCGGCTATCTCCTACGAGCAGTACTTC. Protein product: CASSYAAISYEQYF.

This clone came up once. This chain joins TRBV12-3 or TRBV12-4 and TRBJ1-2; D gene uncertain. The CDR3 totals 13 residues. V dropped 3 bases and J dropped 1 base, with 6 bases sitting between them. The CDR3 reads CASSLEINYGYTF. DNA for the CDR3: TGTGCCAGCAGTTTGGAGATTAACTATGGCTACACCTTC.

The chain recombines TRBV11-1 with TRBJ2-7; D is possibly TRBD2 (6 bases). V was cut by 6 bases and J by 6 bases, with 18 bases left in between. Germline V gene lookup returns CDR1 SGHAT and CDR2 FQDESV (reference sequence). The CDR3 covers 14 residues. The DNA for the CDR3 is TGTGCCAGCAGGGCGAGGGTGGCGGAGGGCGAGCAGTACTTC. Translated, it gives CASRARVAEGEQYF.

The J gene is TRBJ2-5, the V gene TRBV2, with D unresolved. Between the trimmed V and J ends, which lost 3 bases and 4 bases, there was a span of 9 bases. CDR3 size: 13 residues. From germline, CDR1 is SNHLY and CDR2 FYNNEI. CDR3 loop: CASSDLVGETQYF. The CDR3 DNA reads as TGTGCCAGCAGTGACCTAGTAGGAGAGACCCAGTACTTC. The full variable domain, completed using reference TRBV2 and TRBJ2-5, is EPEVTQTPSHQVTQMGQEVILRCVPISNHLYFYWYRQILGQKVEFLVSFYNNEISEKSEIFDDQFSVERPDGSNFTLKIRSTKLEDSAMYFCASSDLVGETQYFGPGTRLLVL.

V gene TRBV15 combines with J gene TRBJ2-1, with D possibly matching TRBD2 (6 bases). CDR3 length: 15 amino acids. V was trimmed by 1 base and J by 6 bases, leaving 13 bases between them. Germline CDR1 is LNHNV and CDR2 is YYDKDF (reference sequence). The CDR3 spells CATSRVGGGSNEQFF. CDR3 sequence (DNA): TGTGCCACCAGCAGAGTCGGGGGTGGTTCCAATGAGCAGTTCTTC.

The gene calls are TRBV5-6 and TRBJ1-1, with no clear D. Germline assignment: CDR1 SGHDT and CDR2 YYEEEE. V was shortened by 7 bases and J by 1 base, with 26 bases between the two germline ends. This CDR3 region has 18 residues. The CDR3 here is CASPPGRAKGGSNTEAFF. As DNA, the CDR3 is TGTGCCAGCCCCCCGGGGAGGGCAAAGGGAGGTTCGAACACTGAAGCTTTCTTT.

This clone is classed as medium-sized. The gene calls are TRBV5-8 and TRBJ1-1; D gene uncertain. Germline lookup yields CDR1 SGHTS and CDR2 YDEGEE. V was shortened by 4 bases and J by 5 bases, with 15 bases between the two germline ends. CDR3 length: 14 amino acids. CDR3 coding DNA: TGTGCCAGCAGCCCTAGGACTGGTCAGACTGAAGCTTTCTTT. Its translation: CASSPRTGQTEAFF.

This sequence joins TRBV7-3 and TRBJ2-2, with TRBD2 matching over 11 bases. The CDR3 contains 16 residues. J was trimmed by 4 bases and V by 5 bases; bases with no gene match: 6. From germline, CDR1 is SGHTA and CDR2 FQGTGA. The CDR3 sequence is CASSAGSGGATGELFF. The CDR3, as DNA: TGTGCCAGCAGCGCGGGTAGCGGGGGGGCCACCGGGGAGCTGTTTTTT. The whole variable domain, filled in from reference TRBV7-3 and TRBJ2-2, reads GAGVSQTPSNKVTEKGKYVELRCDPISGHTALYWYRQSLGQGPEFLIYFQGTGAADDSGLPNDRFFAVRPEGSVSTLKIQRTERGDSAVYLCASSAGSGGATGELFFGEGSRLTVL.